In its sample, the clone carrying this T cell receptor (beta chain) was seen once. The PCR employed 60 Vbeta primers together with 13 Jbeta primers. TCRdb's table, derived via immunoSEQ multiplex PCR, lists solely in-frame clones and lacks some. The sample carries about 140,000 clones, approximately 78% recorded once. These data originate in a study of cytomegalovirus exposure and HLA in healthy donors. At sampling all donors were nominally healthy, likely with unrecorded immune exposures. This CDR3 has 16 amino acids. Germline values: CDR1 MNHEY, CDR2 SVGAGI. V lost 0 bases and J lost 5; bases outside the gene matches: 6.

The genes are TRBV6-5 and TRBJ2-2; TRBD1 matches 7 bases. This clonotype originated in a man aged 18-30 years in good health and CMV-seropositive. Sequenced: PBMCs. CDR3 sequence (DNA): TGTGCCAGCAGTTACTCCGGGACAGAGCGGACCGGGGAGCTGTTTTTT. This translates into CASSYSGTERTGELFF.